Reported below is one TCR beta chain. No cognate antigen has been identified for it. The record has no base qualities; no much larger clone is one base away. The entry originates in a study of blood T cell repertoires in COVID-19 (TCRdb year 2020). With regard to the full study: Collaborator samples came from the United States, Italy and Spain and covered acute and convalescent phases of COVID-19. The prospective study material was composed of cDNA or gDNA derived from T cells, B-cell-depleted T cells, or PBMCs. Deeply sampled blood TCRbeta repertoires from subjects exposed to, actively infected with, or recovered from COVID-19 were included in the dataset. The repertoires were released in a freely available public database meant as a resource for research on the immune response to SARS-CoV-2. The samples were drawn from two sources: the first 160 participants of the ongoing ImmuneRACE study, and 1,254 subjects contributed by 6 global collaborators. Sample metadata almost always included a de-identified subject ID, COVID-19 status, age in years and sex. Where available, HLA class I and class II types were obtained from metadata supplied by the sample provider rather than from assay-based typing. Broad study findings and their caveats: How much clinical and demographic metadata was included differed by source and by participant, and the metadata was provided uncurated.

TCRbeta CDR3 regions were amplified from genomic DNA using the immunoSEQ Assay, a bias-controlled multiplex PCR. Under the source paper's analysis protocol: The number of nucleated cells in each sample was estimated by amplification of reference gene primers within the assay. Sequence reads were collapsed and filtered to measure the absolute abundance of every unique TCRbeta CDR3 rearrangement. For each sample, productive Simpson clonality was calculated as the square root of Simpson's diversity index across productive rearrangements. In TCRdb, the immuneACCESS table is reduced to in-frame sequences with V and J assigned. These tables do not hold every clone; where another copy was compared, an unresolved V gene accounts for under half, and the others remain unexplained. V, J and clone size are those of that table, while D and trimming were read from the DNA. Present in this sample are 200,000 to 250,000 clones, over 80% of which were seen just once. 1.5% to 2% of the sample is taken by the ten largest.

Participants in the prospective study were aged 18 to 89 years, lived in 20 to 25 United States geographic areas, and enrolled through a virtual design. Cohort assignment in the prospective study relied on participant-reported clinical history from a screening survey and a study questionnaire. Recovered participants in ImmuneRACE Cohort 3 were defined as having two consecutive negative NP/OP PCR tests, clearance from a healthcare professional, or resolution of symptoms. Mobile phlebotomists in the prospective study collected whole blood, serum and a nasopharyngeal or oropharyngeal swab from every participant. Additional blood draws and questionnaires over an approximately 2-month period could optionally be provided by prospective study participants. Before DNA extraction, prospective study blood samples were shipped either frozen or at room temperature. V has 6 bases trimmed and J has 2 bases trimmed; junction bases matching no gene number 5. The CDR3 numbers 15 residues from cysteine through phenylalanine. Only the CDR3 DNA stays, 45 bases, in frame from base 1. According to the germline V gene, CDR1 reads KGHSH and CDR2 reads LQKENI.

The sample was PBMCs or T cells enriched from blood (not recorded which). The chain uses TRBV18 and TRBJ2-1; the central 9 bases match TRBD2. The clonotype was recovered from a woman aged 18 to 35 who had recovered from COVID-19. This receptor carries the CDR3 CASSTLAGPYNEQFF. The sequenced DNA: TGTGCCAGCTCTACCCTAGCGGGACCCTACAATGAGCAGTTCTTC.